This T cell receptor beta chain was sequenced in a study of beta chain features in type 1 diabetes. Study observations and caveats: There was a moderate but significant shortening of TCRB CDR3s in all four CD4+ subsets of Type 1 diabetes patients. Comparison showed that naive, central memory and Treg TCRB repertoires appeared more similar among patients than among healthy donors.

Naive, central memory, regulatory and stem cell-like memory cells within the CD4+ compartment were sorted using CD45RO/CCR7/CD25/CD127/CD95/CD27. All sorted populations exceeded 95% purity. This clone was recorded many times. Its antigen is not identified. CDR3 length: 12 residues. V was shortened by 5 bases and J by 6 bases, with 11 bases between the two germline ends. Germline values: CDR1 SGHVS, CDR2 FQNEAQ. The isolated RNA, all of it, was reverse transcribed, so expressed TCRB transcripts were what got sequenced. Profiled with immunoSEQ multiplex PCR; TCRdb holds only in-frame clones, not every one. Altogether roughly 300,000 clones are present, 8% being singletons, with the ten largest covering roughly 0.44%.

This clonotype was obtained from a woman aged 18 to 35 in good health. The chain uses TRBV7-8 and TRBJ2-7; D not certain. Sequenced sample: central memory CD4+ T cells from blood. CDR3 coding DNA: TGTGCCAGCAGCCCTCCGGGCGGCGAGCAGTACTTC. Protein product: CASSPPGGEQYF.